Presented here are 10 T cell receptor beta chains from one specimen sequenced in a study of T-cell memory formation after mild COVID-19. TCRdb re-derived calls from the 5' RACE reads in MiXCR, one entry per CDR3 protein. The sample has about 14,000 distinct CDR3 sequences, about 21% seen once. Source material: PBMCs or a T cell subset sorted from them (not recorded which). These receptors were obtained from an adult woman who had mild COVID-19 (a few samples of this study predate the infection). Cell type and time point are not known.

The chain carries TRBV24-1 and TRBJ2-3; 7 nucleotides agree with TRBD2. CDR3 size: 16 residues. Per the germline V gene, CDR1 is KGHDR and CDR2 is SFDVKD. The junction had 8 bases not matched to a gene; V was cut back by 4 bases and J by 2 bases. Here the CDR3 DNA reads TGTGCCACCAGTGAGCGGGACTACAGATACACAGATACGCAGTATTTT. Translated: CATSERDYRYTDTQYF.

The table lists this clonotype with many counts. The chain's CDR3 is CSASIDRRHYGYTF. Here the CDR3 DNA reads TGCAGTGCTTCCATCGACAGGAGACACTATGGCTACACCTTC. This chain uses TRBV20-1 with TRBJ1-2, with TRBD1 as a possible D gene (6 bases). This CDR3 has 14 residues. From germline, CDR1 is DFQATT and CDR2 SNEGSKA (reference sequence). Trimming stripped 5 bases from V and 3 bases from J, with 16 bases between.

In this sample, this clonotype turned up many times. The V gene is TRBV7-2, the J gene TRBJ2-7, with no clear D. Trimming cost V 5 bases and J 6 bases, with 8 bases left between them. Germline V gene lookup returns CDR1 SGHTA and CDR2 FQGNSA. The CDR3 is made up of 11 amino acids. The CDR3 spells CASSLLSEQYF. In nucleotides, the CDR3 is TGTGCCAGCAGCCTTCTTTCCGAGCAGTACTTC.

CDR3 nucleotide sequence: TGTGCCAGCAGTTATTTGGGCGATGAGCAGTTCTTC. Protein: CASSYLGDEQFF. The gene calls are TRBV6-2 or TRBV6-3 and TRBJ2-1; D not certain. Germline-derived CDR1 and CDR2 are MNHEY and SVGEGT. This CDR3 has 12 residues. Trimming stripped 3 bases from V and 8 bases from J, with 8 bases between.

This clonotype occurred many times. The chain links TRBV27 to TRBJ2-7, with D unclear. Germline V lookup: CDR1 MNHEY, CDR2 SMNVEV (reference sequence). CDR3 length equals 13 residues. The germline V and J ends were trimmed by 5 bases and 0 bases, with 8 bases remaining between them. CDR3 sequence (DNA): TGTGCCAGCAGTCCAACCACCTCCTACGAGCAGTACTTC. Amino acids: CASSPTTSYEQYF.

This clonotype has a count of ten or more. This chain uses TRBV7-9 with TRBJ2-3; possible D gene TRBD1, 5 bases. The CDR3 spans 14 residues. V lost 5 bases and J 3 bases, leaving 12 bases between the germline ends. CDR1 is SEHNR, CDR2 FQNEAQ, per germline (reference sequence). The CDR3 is CASSRTLGTDTQYF. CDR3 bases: TGTGCCAGCAGCCGGACACTGGGTACAGATACGCAGTATTTT. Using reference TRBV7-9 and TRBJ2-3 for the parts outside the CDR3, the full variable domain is DTGVSQNPRHKITKRGQNVTFRCDPISEHNRLYWYRQTLGQGPEFLTYFQNEAQLEKSRLLSDRFSAERPKGSFSTLEIQRTEQGDSAMYLCASSRTLGTDTQYFGPGTRLTVL.

The CDR3 loop is CASSQVSGGSSYEQYF. CDR3 sequence (DNA): TGTGCCAGCAGCCAGGTTAGCGGGGGTAGCTCCTACGAGCAGTACTTC. V and J are TRBV4-2 and TRBJ2-5; TRBD2 aligns across 9 bases. The J call may be mistaken, given a closer DNA end match to TRBJ2-7. The CDR3 is 16 amino acids. CDR1 and CDR2 (germline): LGHNA, YNFKEQ.

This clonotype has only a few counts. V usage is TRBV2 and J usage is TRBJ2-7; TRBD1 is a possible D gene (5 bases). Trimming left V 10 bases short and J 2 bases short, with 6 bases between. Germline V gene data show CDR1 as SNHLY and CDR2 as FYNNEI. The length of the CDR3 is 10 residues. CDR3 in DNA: TGTGCCACCAGGGCCTACGAGCAGTACTTC. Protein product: CATRAYEQYF.

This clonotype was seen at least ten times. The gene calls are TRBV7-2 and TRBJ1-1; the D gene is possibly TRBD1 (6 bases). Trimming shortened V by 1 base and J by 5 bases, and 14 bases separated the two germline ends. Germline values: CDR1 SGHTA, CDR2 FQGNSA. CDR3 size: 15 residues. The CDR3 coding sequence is TGTGCCAGCAGCTTAGGAACAGGGTGGAGGACTGAAGCTTTCTTT. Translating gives CASSLGTGWRTEAFF.

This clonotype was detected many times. CDR3 loop: CAWSVNLFFSGANVLTF. The CDR3 DNA reads TGTGCCTGGAGTGTGAATCTTTTCTTCTCTGGGGCCAACGTCCTGACTTTC. The chain carries TRBV30 and TRBJ2-6; D unresolved. The CDR3 totals 17 residues. V was clipped by 0 bases and J by 0 bases, with 12 bases between them. From germline, CDR1 is GTSNPN and CDR2 SVGIG (reference sequence).